These 2 T cell receptor beta chains originate from one sample sequenced in a study of T cells in Graves' hyperthyroidism and ophthalmopathy (dated by TCRdb to the late 2010s). Library construction relied on multiplex PCR. These reads were obtained on an Illumina HiSeq 2000. The TCR beta CDR3 regions were amplified from RNA transcripts. The TCR CDR3 was subjected to a first round of RT-PCR using the HTBI primer set and the Qiagen OneStep RT-PCR kit. TCRdb redid the processing of the public reads, applying fastp at Q25 and MiXCR, and retained in-frame beta chains. Each entry is one CDR3 protein sequence, shown with its most common DNA and genes. In this sample the table shows around 620,000 distinct CDR3 sequences, 15% to 20% of which occur a single time. 3% to 4.5% of the sample is in the top ten clones. The sample comprised blood. All receptors derive from a woman aged 30 to 39 with Graves' hyperthyroidism.

This clonotype was counted a few times. The rearrangement uses TRBV4-1 and TRBJ2-5; TRBD2 matches 10 bases. Germline-derived CDR1 and CDR2 are MGHRA and YSYEKL. The CDR3 runs 20 residues. Germline trimming cut 2 bases from V and 5 bases from J; bases unmatched to any gene: 20. CDR3 sequence reads: CASSQPPLVWLAGEMETQYF. In nucleotides, the CDR3 is TGCGCCAGCAGCCAACCTCCCTTAGTATGGCTAGCGGGAGAAATGGAGACCCAGTACTTC.

J is TRBJ1-1 and V is TRBV20-1; D gene uncertain. The CDR3 runs 14 residues. Per germline, CDR1 DFQATT and CDR2 SNEGSKA (reference sequence). The CDR3 nucleotides are TGCAGATCGTTTGTTCCTTTACGGGCGACTGAAGCTTTCTTT. Translated: CRSFVPLRATEAFF.